This paragraph covers one T cell receptor beta chain sequence. Its antigen is undetermined. The source of the sample is a study of OX40 agonist ivuxolimab in advanced cancers. About the research overall: Two cutaneous melanoma patients and one hepatocellular carcinoma patient, three in all, had partial responses. General study findings and limits: Partial responders at 0.1-3.0 mg/kg showed near-lowest clonal expansion. Antigens targeted by the expanded peripheral T cells were not determined.

Method: immunoSEQ multiplex PCR; TCRdb's copy keeps in-frame clones and lacks some. This table has tens of thousands of clones, roughly 85% appearing once. V trimming: 8 bases; J trimming: 9 bases; junction bases outside the gene matches: 12. From germline, CDR1 is SEHNR and CDR2 FQNEAQ (reference sequence). This CDR3 spans 13 amino acids. The receptor was derived from an adult with an advanced solid tumor such as melanoma, head and neck, liver or kidney cancer. Sequences were derived from CD4+ or CD8+ T cells sorted from blood, sampled in a trial of the OX40 agonist ivuxolimab. This chain connects TRBV7-9 to TRBJ2-7; 8 bases match TRBD1. The CDR3 DNA follows: TGTGCCAGCGGCCAGGGGGCTTTGGATGTGCAGTACTTC. This codes for CASGQGALDVQYF.